This T cell receptor (beta chain) was identified during a study of control samples from healthy donors and cancer patients (dated by TCRdb to 2020 to 2021). The library relied on the immunoSEQ multiplex PCR assay. TCRdb holds this immuneACCESS table with in-frame rearrangements only. Some clones are missing; in checked studies, unresolved V genes explain under half, and the rest has no known cause. This sample is represented by about 130,000 clones; roughly 88% of them were singletons. The ten biggest clones cover around 3% of the sample. The trim is 6 bases for V and 0 bases for J, with a gap of 9 bases between the germline ends. There are 14 amino acids in the CDR3, from cysteine to phenylalanine inclusive. The kept DNA is CDR3 alone, 42 bases in frame from the first base. The germline V gene (reference sequence) supplies CDR1 LGHDT and CDR2 YNNKEL. About this clone: It has no known antigen specificity. No per-base quality is available; no much larger clone lies one base away.

In this chain, TRBV3-1 (or the pseudogene TRBV3-2) is recombined with TRBJ2-1; 6 matching bases give a weak D call of TRBD1. The clonotype was recovered from a man aged 50 to 60 in good health. Sequenced sample: blood. The CDR3 amino acid sequence is: CASSNRDSYNEQFF. Here is the DNA: TGTGCCAGCAGTAACAGGGACTCCTACAATGAGCAGTTCTTC.